The following is a T cell receptor beta chain sequence with its context. Antigen unknown. Sorting of CD4+ and CD8+ T cells was performed on PBMCs. Germline V lookup: CDR1 MGHRA, CDR2 YSYEKL. J gave up 5 bases and V 3 bases, and 6 bases lay outside the gene matches. CDR3 size: 15 residues. cDNA prepared by RNA extraction and subsequent reverse transcription served as the template for sequencing. Generated by immunoSEQ multiplex PCR, the TCRdb table keeps only in-frame clones and is missing some. The data hold roughly 150,000 clones, with around 86% observed a single time. This record comes from a study of CD8+ T cells in alopecia areata. Study observations and caveats: Compared with normal scalp, lesional scalp had higher clonality and more expanded CD8+ clones.

This specimen was CD8+ T cells sorted from blood, taken at week 0. The clonotype was recovered from a human donor with alopecia areata. The rearrangement joins TRBV4-1 to TRBJ2-2, with 7 positions matching TRBD1. The CDR3 nucleotides are TGCGCCAGCAGCCAGCTGGGACAGTTAACCGGGGAGCTGTTTTTT. This codes for CASSQLGQLTGELFF.